This T cell receptor (beta chain) was sequenced during a study of blood T cells in healthy people across ages. This CDR3 is built from 15 residues. Germline CDR1 DFQATT, CDR2 SNEGSKA (reference sequence). J gave up 7 bases and V 5 bases, and 13 bases lay outside the gene matches. A second PCR of 7 to 11 cycles used a sample-barcoded 5' primer and a J-beta primer mix. MiXCR was run by TCRdb on the 5' RACE reads, yielding one entry per CDR3 protein. The table includes about 1.6 million distinct CDR3 sequences, about 31% detected once. This clonotype showed up just once. The sequence derives from a young woman in good health. What was sequenced was blood. J is TRBJ1-2 and V is TRBV20-1, with TRBD1 matching 10 bases. The CDR3 DNA follows: TGCAGTGCTGGTGTCGGGGGACAGGGGTCCTCTGGCTACACCTTC. This sequence encodes CSAGVGGQGSSGYTF.